This TCR beta chain was recorded in a study of chemoradiotherapy in HPV16-positive cancers. Sequencing used immunoSEQ multiplex PCR; TCRdb keeps in-frame clones, though not all of them. The sample gives over 6,500 clones, 71% of which show up once; 5.1% is in the top ten. Germline-derived CDR1 and CDR2 are GTSNPN and SVGIG (reference sequence). This CDR3 has 18 amino acids. V lost 5 bases to trimming and J lost 0 bases; unmatched junction nucleotides: 17. The specimen was tumor tissue, collected from a patient who underwent chemoradiotherapy. This TCR was sampled from a human donor with HPV-associated anogenital cancer. The rearrangement uses TRBV30 and TRBJ2-3; 7 bases align to TRBD2. The CDR3 sequence: CAWHPPSGVYPSTDTQYF. In DNA form, the CDR3 reads TGTGCCTGGCATCCACCTAGCGGAGTCTACCCTAGCACAGATACGCAGTATTTT. Full variable domain (remainder filled in from reference TRBV30 and TRBJ2-3): SQTIHQWPATLVQPVGSPLSLECTVEGTSNPNLYWYRQAAGRGLQLLFYSVGIGQISSEVPQNLSASRPQDRQFILSSKKLLLSDSGFYLCAWHPPSGVYPSTDTQYFGPGTRLTVL.